The entry below gives a single T cell receptor beta chain sequence along with its context. Antigen specificity is unknown. The V segment lost 1 base and the J segment 10 bases; nucleotides outside the gene matches: 4. CDR3 size: 15 residues. The germline CDR1 and CDR2 sequences are LGHDT and YNNKEL (reference sequence). Method: immunoSEQ multiplex PCR; TCRdb's copy keeps in-frame clones and lacks some. The sample contains about 120,000 clones, 80% to 95% of which appear only once. The data were obtained in a study of T cell responses to AZD1222 COVID-19 vaccine. Study-level findings and limits: Repertoires were collected only later (after the peak T cell response had occurred). Increased Spike-specific TCR breadth and depth were observed after two AZD1222 doses.

The gene calls are TRBV3-1 (or the pseudogene TRBV3-2) and TRBJ2-1; TRBD2 aligns across 13 bases. The receptor's source is an adult who received the MenACWY meningococcal vaccine as a control. This specimen was peripheral blood, taken 28 days after the second dose of the MenACWY control vaccine. The CDR3 DNA reads as TGTGCCAGCAGCCAAGTAGGACTAGCGGGGGAAGAGCAGTTCTTC. Translated, it gives CASSQVGLAGEEQFF.